Included here is one TCR beta chain sequence, with context. It lacks a known antigen. The record has no base qualities; no much larger clone is one base away. The data are from a study of blood T cells in healthy people across ages (dated by TCRdb to the mid-2010s). Background for the entire study: Template switching captured roughly one uniquely barcoded TCR beta cDNA molecule per two T cells in model experiments. Four age groups were formed from the donors: young (average approximately 16 years), middle-aged (approximately 40), aged (roughly 59) and long-lived (less than 85). To track age-related changes in TCR beta repertoire diversity, the study relied on deep sequencing normalized with unique cDNA molecular identifiers. The study analyzed two additional independent replicas of 1 million unique cDNA reads from the same blood draw for two donors, one aged 18 to 30 and one aged 80 or older. To avoid experimental bias, donors of different ages were distributed randomly across sequencing lanes.

The germline V gene yields SGDLS for CDR1 and YYNGEE for CDR2. V is cut back by 0 bases and J by 2 bases, with 6 bases in the junction unmatched. CDR3 length: 16 amino acids, cysteine to phenylalanine. Only the CDR3 portion is preserved as DNA: 48 bases, with reading frame beginning at the first base. Study-wide conclusions, independent of this receptor: Conclusive comparison of naive and antigen-experienced compartments was prevented by the profiling of bulk unsorted PBMCs. A strong correlation was found between observed TCR beta diversity and the percentage of naive T cells measured by flow cytometry. As age increased, observed TCR beta diversity per million T cells dropped in a roughly linear way, and a significant reduction was already evident by age roughly 36. Compared with the aged group, the long-lived group had more naive CD4+ T cells, fewer expanded clones and increased TCR diversity, a pattern suggesting age selection. Donor CMV infection status was unknown, potentially confounding age-related changes in expanded clonotypes. Estimates of total diversity from one million sequenced T cells were regarded as lower bounds and underestimates.

Libraries were made using 5' RACE. Sequencing was carried out with an Illumina HiSeq 2500. A second about 7 to 12 cycle PCR used a sample-barcoded 5' primer and a J-beta primer mix. A unique molecular identifier was introduced onto each TCR beta cDNA molecule by a template-switch 5' adaptor carrying 12 random nucleotides. Each sample yielded at least 2.5 million CDR3-containing paired-end reads. First-strand cDNA was synthesized from all RNA with the Mint cDNA synthesis kit, primed by a TRBC-specific oligonucleotide. After uracil-DNA glycosylase treatment, a first 18-cycle PCR used universal primers M1SS and BC2_uni_R on all cDNA. The source study handled its data this way. For normalization, 1 million high-quality reads, each with a distinct molecular identifier, were randomly selected from each sample. Instead of being binned into consensus sequences, reads with shared molecular identifiers were discarded. MiTCR, run with a Q25 quality threshold and the strictest error-elimination algorithm, handled CDR3 identification, clonotype clustering and error correction. A nonparametric unseen species model with Euler transformation was used to estimate a lower bound on total TCR beta diversity. Clones were called with MiXCR by TCRdb after fastp trimmed the public reads at Q25, and only in-frame beta chains were retained. Rows with a matching CDR3 protein are joined into one entry that keeps the most common DNA and genes. The V and J calls here are based on TCRdb, not the publication. The sample table holds roughly 2 million distinct CDR3 sequences, of which less than 50% were seen once. The ten largest account for 2% to 2.5% of the sample.

Donors were roughly 40 systemically healthy Caucasian individuals from Russia aged 6 to 90 years. Each donor gave 8.5 to 10 milliliters of peripheral blood, collected into EDTA-treated Vacutainer tubes. Ficoll-Paque density-gradient centrifugation was used to isolate PBMCs, with at least 6 million per sample. Total RNA was extracted from PBMCs with Trizol reagent, with at least 5 micrograms obtained per sample. The percentages of naive CD45RAhigh/CD27high T cells were determined by flow cytometry on a PBMC aliquot from every donor. Recombination joined TRBV9 with TRBJ2-3; 7 central bases correspond to TRBD2. This clonotype originated in a woman in her 40s in good health. Sample: blood. In nucleotides, the sequence is TGTGCCAGCAGCGTAGGGGGTAGCGGGTCCACAGATACGCAGTATTTT. Translated, this gives CASSVGGSGSTDTQYF. Extended through the reference TRBV9 and TRBJ2-3 proteins, this CDR3 yields the full variable domain: DSGVTQTPKHLITATGQRVTLRCSPRSGDLSVYWYQQSLDQGLQFLIQYYNGEERAKGNILERFSAQQFPDLHSELNLSSLELGDSALYFCASSVGGSGSTDTQYFGPGTRLTVL.